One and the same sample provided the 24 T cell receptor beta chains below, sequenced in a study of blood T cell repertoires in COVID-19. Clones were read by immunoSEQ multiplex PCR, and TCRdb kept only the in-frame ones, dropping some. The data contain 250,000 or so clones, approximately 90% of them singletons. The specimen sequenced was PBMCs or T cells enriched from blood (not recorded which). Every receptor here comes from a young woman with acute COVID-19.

CDR3 nucleotides: TGTGCCAGCAGCCAAGGTCACAGGGGTGCCAAAAACATTCAGTACTTC. Protein: CASSQGHRGAKNIQYF. V is TRBV14 and J is TRBJ2-4, with 7 bases matching TRBD1. V lost 1 base, J lost 1 base, and 4 bases stayed unmatched. The CDR3 consists of 16 residues. Germline V gene data show CDR1 as SGHDN and CDR2 as FVKESK.

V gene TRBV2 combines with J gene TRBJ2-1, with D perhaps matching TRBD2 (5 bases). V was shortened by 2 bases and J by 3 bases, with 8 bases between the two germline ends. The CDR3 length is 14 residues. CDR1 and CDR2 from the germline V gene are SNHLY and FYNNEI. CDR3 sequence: CASSEMGDYNEQFF. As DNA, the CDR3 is TGTGCCAGCAGTGAAATGGGAGACTACAATGAGCAGTTCTTC.

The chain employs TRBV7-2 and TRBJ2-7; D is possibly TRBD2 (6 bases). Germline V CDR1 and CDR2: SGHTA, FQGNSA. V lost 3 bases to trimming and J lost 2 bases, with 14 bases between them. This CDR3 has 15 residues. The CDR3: CASSLLGGPTYEQYF. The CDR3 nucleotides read TGTGCCAGCAGCTTGTTGGGAGGCCCGACCTACGAGCAGTACTTC.

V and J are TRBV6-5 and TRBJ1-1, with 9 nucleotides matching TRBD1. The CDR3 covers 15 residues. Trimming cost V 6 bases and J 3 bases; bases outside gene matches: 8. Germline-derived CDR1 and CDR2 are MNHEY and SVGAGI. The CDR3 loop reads CASRPTGGEDTEAFF. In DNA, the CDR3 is TGTGCCAGCAGGCCAACAGGGGGCGAAGACACTGAAGCTTTCTTT.

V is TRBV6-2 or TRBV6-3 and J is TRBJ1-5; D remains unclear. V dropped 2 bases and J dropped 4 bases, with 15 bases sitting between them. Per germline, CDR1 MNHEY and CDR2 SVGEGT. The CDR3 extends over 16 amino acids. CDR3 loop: CASSYDPGSGNQPQHF. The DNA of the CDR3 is TGTGCCAGCAGTTACGACCCGGGGTCGGGTAATCAGCCCCAGCATTTT.

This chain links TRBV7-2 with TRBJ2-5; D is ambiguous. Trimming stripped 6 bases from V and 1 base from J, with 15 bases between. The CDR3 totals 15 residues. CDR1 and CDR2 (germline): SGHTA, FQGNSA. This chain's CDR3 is CASRIALAPQETQYF. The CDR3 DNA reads TGTGCCAGCAGGATAGCTCTTGCTCCCCAAGAGACCCAGTACTTC.

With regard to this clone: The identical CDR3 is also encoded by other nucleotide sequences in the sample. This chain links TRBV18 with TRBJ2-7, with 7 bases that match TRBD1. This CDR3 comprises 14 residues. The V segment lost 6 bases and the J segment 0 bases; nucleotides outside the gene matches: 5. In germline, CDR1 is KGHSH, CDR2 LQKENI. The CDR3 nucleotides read TGTGCCAGCTCCCCAGACAGGGCCTCCTACGAGCAGTACTTC. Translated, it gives CASSPDRASYEQYF.

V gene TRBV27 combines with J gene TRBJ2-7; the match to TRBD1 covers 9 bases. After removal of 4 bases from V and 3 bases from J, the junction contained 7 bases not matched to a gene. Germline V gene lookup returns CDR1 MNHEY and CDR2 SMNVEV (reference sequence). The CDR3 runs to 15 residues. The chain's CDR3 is CASSSAPDRGYEQYF. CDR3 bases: TGTGCCAGCAGTTCAGCCCCGGACAGGGGCTACGAGCAGTACTTC.

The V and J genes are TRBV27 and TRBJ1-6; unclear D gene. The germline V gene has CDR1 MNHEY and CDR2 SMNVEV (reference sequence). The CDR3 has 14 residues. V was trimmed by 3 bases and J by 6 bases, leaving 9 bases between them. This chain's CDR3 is CASSFVTGNSPLHF. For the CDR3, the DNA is TGTGCCAGCAGTTTCGTGACGGGTAATTCACCCCTCCACTTT.

This CDR3 is CASSKPCAGQGQDSNQPQHF. DNA of the CDR3: TGTGCCAGCAGCAAACCGTGCGCGGGACAGGGTCAAGATAGCAATCAGCCCCAGCATTTT. The chain carries TRBV21-1 and TRBJ1-5; the D call TRBD1 from the table was never checked on the DNA. TRBV21-1 is designated a pseudogene. The length of the CDR3 is 20 residues.

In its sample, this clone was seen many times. In DNA form, the CDR3 reads TGTGCCAGCAGTGATAAGGGACAGGGCCATTTCGGGGAGCTGTTTTTT. Its protein product is CASSDKGQGHFGELFF. The rearrangement joins TRBV25-1 to TRBJ2-2, with TRBD1 identical over 9 bases. From germline, CDR1 is MGHDK and CDR2 SYGVNS. V lost 3 bases to trimming and J lost 7 bases; unmatched junction nucleotides: 9. The CDR3 is made up of 16 amino acids.

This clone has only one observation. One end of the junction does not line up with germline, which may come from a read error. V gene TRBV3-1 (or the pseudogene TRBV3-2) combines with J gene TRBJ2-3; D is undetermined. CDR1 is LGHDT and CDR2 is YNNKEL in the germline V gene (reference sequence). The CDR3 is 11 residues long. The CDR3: CASSQGPLRFF. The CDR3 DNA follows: TGTGCCAGCAGCCAAGGCCCACTGAGGTTTTTT.

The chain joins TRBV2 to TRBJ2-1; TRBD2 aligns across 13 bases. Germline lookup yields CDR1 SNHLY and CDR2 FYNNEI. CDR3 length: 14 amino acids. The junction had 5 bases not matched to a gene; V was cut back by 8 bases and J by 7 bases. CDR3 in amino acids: CASGLAGVGNEQFF. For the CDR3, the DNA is TGTGCCAGCGGACTAGCGGGAGTTGGGAATGAGCAGTTCTTC.

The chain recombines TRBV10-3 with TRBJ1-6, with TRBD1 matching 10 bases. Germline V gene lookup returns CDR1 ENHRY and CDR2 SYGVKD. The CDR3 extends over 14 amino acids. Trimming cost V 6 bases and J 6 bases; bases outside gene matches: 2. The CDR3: CAISRDRGNSPLHF. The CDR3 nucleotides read TGTGCCATCAGCCGGGACAGGGGTAATTCACCCCTCCACTTT.

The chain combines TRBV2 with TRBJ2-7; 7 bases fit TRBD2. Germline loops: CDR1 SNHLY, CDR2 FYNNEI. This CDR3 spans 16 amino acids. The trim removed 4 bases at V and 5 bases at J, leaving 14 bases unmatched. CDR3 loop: CASSGGTGGGSHEQYF. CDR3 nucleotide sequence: TGTGCCAGCAGTGGGGGGACGGGGGGAGGTAGCCACGAGCAGTACTTC.

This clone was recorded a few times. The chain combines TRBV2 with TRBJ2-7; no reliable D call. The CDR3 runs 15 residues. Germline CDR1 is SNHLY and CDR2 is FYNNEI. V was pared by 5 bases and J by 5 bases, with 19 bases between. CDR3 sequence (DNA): TGTGCCAGCAGTCCGGCCAGGTCCCTTCTGAACGAGCAGTACTTC. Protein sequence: CASSPARSLLNEQYF.

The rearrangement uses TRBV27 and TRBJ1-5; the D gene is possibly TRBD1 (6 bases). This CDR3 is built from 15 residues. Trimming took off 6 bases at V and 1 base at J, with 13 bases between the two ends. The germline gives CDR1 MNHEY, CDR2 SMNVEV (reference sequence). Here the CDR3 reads CASSPRQASNQPQHF. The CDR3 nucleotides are TGTGCCAGCAGCCCCCGACAGGCCAGCAATCAGCCCCAGCATTTT.

This CDR3 is CASSDSSNNEQFF. CDR3 coding DNA: TGTGCCAGCAGTGACTCGAGTAACAATGAGCAGTTCTTC. The chain joins TRBV6-4 to TRBJ2-1; no clear D. V shed 0 bases and J shed 5 bases, with 5 bases lying between them. Germline V gene lookup returns CDR1 MRHNA and CDR2 SNTAGT. The CDR3 has 13 amino acids.

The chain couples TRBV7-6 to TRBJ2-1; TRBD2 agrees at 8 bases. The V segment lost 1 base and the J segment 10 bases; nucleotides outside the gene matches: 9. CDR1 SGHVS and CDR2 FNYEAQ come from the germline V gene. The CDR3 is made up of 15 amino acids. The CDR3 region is CASSLVAGGSVEQFF. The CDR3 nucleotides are TGTGCCAGCAGCTTAGTGGCGGGAGGTTCCGTGGAGCAGTTCTTC.

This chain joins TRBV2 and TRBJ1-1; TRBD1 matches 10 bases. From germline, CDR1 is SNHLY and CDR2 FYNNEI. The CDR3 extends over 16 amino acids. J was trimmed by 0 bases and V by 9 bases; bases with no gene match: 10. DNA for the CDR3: TGTGCCAGTAGGGGGACAGGGGTCCCCATGAACACTGAAGCTTTCTTT. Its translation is CASRGTGVPMNTEAFF.

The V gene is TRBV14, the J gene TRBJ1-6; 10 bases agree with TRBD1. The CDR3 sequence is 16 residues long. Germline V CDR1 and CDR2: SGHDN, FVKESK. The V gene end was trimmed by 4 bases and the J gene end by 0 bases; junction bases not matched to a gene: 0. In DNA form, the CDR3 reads TGTGCCAGCAGCCGGACAGGGGGCTCCTATAATTCACCCCTCCACTTT. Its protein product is CASSRTGGSYNSPLHF.

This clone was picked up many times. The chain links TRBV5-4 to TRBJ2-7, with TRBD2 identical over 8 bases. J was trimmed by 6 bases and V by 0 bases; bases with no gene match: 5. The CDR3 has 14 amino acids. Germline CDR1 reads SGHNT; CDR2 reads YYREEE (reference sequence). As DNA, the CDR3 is TGTGCCAGCAGCTTGGAGACCAGCGGGAGCGAGCAGTACTTC. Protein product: CASSLETSGSEQYF.

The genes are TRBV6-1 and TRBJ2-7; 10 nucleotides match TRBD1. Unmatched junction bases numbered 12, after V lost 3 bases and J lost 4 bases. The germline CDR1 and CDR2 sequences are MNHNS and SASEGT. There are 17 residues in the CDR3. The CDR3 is CASSDLTGGPLGYEQYF. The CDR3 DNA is TGTGCCAGCAGTGACCTGACAGGGGGCCCACTCGGGTACGAGCAGTACTTC.

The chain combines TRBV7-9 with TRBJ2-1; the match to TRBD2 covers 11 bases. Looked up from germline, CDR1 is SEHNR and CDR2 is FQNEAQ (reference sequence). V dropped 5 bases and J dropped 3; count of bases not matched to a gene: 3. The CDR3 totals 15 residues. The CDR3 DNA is TGTGCCAGCAGCCTTGGGACTAGCGGCTACAATGAGCAGTTCTTC. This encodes CASSLGTSGYNEQFF.